This T cell receptor (beta chain) emerged from a study of regulatory T cells in long-lasting Graves disease. Study-wide points: Repertoires from persistent disease leaned toward TRBV28, TRBJ1-2 and TRBJ2-5. The analysis examined peripheral blood only and excluded thyroid tissue. Whereas around 970 public clonotypes were shared by new patients, persistent patients shared more, at 2,741.

Time point of the sample: newly diagnosed GD, antithyroid drugs for less than 3 months. RNA extracted from PBMCs served as the sequencing template. Clinicians diagnosed Graves' disease using American Thyroid Association guidelines. In regard to this clonotype: Its antigen is not known.

Building of the TCR beta libraries involved iRepertoire HTBI primers and Arm-PCR of CDR3 regions. From the multiplex PCR reads, TCRdb called clonotypes with MiXCR, one entry per CDR3 protein. The profile shows a few hundred thousand distinct CDR3 sequences, around 20% of them singletons. The CDR3 is 15 amino acids. Trimming took 2 bases from V and 3 from J, leaving 14 bases between them. The germline V gene encodes CDR1 LNHDA and CDR2 SQIVND (reference sequence). Sequences were derived from peripheral blood mononuclear cells (PBMCs), sampled at new diagnosis, from a patient treated with antithyroid drugs. The clonotype originates from a female donor with Graves disease. The chain carries TRBV19 and TRBJ2-7; D is perhaps TRBD2 (6 bases). The CDR3 sequence: CASSIMGGTHYEQYF. CDR3 nucleotide sequence: TGTGCCAGTAGTATAATGGGAGGTACGCACTACGAGCAGTACTTC.